These T cell receptor beta chains were read from a single sample in a study of T-cell reconstitution after alpha-beta-depleted transplantation in children. TCRdb ran MiXCR on the PCR reads and lists one entry per CDR3 protein. The repertoire includes under 400,000 distinct CDR3 sequences, roughly 25% of them detected once, and over 9.5% sits in the top ten. The specimen comprised PBMCs, mostly from graft donor cells, sampled 180 days after TCRalphabeta/CD19-depleted stem cell transplant. Receptors were obtained from a male patient aged 10 to 17 who had a stem cell transplant for acute lymphoblastic leukemia, so the T cells may come from the graft donor. Both conserved end residues are part of each CDR3. Each record gives: clone size, J gene, D gene, V gene, CDR3 protein, CDR3 DNA. D genes are given only for firm matches. Clone size is stated in some rows and not others, as once, few, many or a class when expanded.

clone size: NA; J gene: TRBJ2-3; D gene: TRBD1; V gene: TRBV10-1; CDR3 protein: CASRLAGTATSDTQYF; CDR3 DNA: TGCGCCAGCAGGCTAGCCGGGACAGCCACTTCAGATACGCAGTATTTT
clone size: few; J gene: TRBJ2-7; D gene: TRBD2; V gene: TRBV18; CDR3 protein: CASSPRGGRAYEQYF; CDR3 DNA: TGTGCCAGCTCACCGCGAGGTGGGAGGGCCTACGAGCAGTACTTC
clone size: few; J gene: TRBJ2-7; D gene: NA; V gene: TRBV5-1; CDR3 protein: CASSLVPFSSYEQYF; CDR3 DNA: TGCGCCAGCAGCTTGGTGCCTTTTAGCTCCTACGAGCAGTACTTC
clone size: NA; J gene: TRBJ2-1; D gene: NA; V gene: TRBV11-2; CDR3 protein: CASSLGGSAGRTYNEQFF; CDR3 DNA: TGTGCCAGCAGCTTAGGTGGCTCGGCGGGACGCACCTACAATGAGCAGTTCTTC
clone size: few; J gene: TRBJ1-5; D gene: TRBD1; V gene: TRBV3-1; CDR3 protein: CASSHDRDSQPQHF; CDR3 DNA: TGTGCCAGCAGCCACGACAGGGACAGTCAGCCCCAGCATTTT
clone size: many; J gene: TRBJ2-3; D gene: NA; V gene: TRBV29-1; CDR3 protein: CSVGQSTDTQYF; CDR3 DNA: TGCAGCGTTGGACAGAGCACAGATACGCAGTATTTT
clone size: NA; J gene: TRBJ2-3; D gene: TRBD2; V gene: TRBV7-2; CDR3 protein: CASTLSGRGRTDTQYF; CDR3 DNA: TGTGCCAGCACTCTAAGCGGGAGAGGTCGCACAGATACGCAGTATTTT
clone size: NA; J gene: TRBJ2-4; D gene: NA; V gene: TRBV2; CDR3 protein: CASSEALRDLILAKNIQYF; CDR3 DNA: TGTGCCAGCAGTGAAGCCCTTAGGGACCTGATTTTAGCCAAAAACATTCAGTACTTC
clone size: NA; J gene: TRBJ2-1; D gene: NA; V gene: TRBV11-2; CDR3 protein: CASSSPLAGQFF; CDR3 DNA: TGTGCCAGCAGCTCCCCCCTGGCAGGACAGTTCTTC
clone size: once; J gene: TRBJ1-2; D gene: NA; V gene: TRBV7-2; CDR3 protein: CASSLREGNYGYTF; CDR3 DNA: TGTGCCAGCAGCTTACGGGAGGGTAACTATGGCTACACCTTC
clone size: NA; J gene: TRBJ1-2; D gene: TRBD1; V gene: TRBV29-1; CDR3 protein: CSIEGTGGAYGYTF; CDR3 DNA: TGCAGCATTGAAGGCACAGGGGGGGCCTATGGCTACACCTTC
clone size: few; J gene: TRBJ1-4; D gene: NA; V gene: TRBV4-1; CDR3 protein: CASSLGRPWEKLFF; CDR3 DNA: TGCGCCAGCAGCCTGGGACGGCCTTGGGAAAAACTGTTTTTT
clone size: few; J gene: TRBJ1-2; D gene: NA; V gene: TRBV12-3/TRBV12-4; CDR3 protein: CASTPLGRFNYGYTF; CDR3 DNA: TGTGCCAGCACCCCTTTGGGGAGGTTTAACTATGGCTACACCTTC
clone size: few; J gene: TRBJ2-7; D gene: TRBD1; V gene: TRBV5-1; CDR3 protein: CASSPDRALSYEQYF; CDR3 DNA: TGCGCCAGCAGCCCGGACAGGGCTTTATCCTACGAGCAGTACTTC
clone size: NA; J gene: TRBJ2-2; D gene: TRBD1; V gene: TRBV5-1; CDR3 protein: CASSLLHQGQAGELFF; CDR3 DNA: TGCGCCAGCAGCTTGTTGCATCAAGGACAGGCCGGGGAGCTGTTTTTT
clone size: NA; J gene: TRBJ1-2; D gene: TRBD1; V gene: TRBV24-1; CDR3 protein: CATSDPGTGDYGYTF; CDR3 DNA: TGTGCCACCAGTGATCCCGGTACAGGGGACTATGGCTACACCTTC
clone size: few; J gene: TRBJ2-7; D gene: TRBD2; V gene: TRBV3-1; CDR3 protein: CASSQEASGSYEQYF; CDR3 DNA: TGTGCCAGCAGCCAAGAAGCTAGCGGCTCCTACGAGCAGTACTTC
clone size: NA; J gene: TRBJ2-1; D gene: TRBD2; V gene: TRBV12-3/TRBV12-4; CDR3 protein: CASRSGEGYNEQFF; CDR3 DNA: TGTGCCAGCCGTAGCGGGGAGGGGTACAATGAGCAGTTCTTC
clone size: NA; J gene: TRBJ2-1; D gene: NA; V gene: TRBV21-1; CDR3 protein: CASSKGKSTGYPYNEQFF; CDR3 DNA: TGTGCCAGCAGCAAAGGAAAGTCTACAGGGTACCCCTACAATGAGCAGTTCTTC
clone size: few; J gene: TRBJ2-6; D gene: NA; V gene: TRBV3-1; CDR3 protein: CASSQGVGGANVLTF; CDR3 DNA: TGTGCCAGCAGCCAAGGGGTCGGTGGGGCCAACGTCCTGACTTTC
clone size: NA; J gene: TRBJ2-4; D gene: NA; V gene: TRBV7-9; CDR3 protein: CASSSNVQGAKNIQYF; CDR3 DNA: TGTGCCAGCAGCTCCAACGTACAGGGAGCCAAAAACATTCAGTACTTC
clone size: NA; J gene: TRBJ2-5; D gene: NA; V gene: TRBV7-3; CDR3 protein: CASSQGPGAGTQYF; CDR3 DNA: TGTGCCAGCAGCCAAGGCCCCGGGGCTGGGACCCAGTACTTC
clone size: few; J gene: TRBJ2-1; D gene: TRBD2; V gene: TRBV5-4; CDR3 protein: CASGPTSVSDNEQFF; CDR3 DNA: TGTGCCAGCGGTCCTACTAGCGTATCTGACAATGAGCAGTTCTTC
clone size: few; J gene: TRBJ2-1; D gene: NA; V gene: TRBV7-2; CDR3 protein: CASSLLLALNEQFF; CDR3 DNA: TGTGCCAGCAGCTTACTACTAGCCCTCAATGAGCAGTTCTTC
clone size: few; J gene: TRBJ1-6; D gene: NA; V gene: TRBV7-2; CDR3 protein: CASSLALTASSYNSPLHF; CDR3 DNA: TGTGCCAGCAGCTTAGCGCTAACGGCGAGCTCCTATAATTCACCCCTCCACTTT
clone size: NA; J gene: TRBJ1-1; D gene: TRBD1; V gene: TRBV13; CDR3 protein: CASSLVGRGDTEAFF; CDR3 DNA: TGTGCCAGCAGCTTAGTGGGCAGGGGGGACACTGAAGCTTTCTTT
clone size: many; J gene: TRBJ2-3; D gene: NA; V gene: TRBV4-2; CDR3 protein: CASSQESLKDTQYF; CDR3 DNA: TGTGCCAGCAGCCAAGAAAGTTTGAAAGATACGCAGTATTTT
clone size: few; J gene: TRBJ2-3; D gene: TRBD2; V gene: TRBV7-9; CDR3 protein: CASSPGLADSTDTQYF; CDR3 DNA: TGTGCCAGCAGCCCTGGACTAGCGGATAGCACAGATACGCAGTATTTT
clone size: few; J gene: TRBJ2-1; D gene: NA; V gene: TRBV11-1; CDR3 protein: CASSLSGLGRSSSYNEQFF; CDR3 DNA: TGTGCCAGCAGCTTGAGCGGGCTTGGTAGGTCGAGCTCCTACAATGAGCAGTTCTTC
clone size: few; J gene: TRBJ2-3; D gene: TRBD2; V gene: TRBV5-6; CDR3 protein: CASSLPSGSSTDTQYF; CDR3 DNA: TGTGCCAGCAGCTTGCCAAGCGGGAGTAGCACAGATACGCAGTATTTT
clone size: NA; J gene: TRBJ2-2; D gene: TRBD2; V gene: TRBV27; CDR3 protein: CASSFSLAGGTGELFF; CDR3 DNA: TGTGCCAGCAGTTTTTCTTTAGCGGGGGGGACCGGGGAGCTGTTTTTT
clone size: NA; J gene: TRBJ2-3; D gene: NA; V gene: TRBV4-2; CDR3 protein: CASSQDPSLSGTDTQYF; CDR3 DNA: TGTGCCAGCAGCCAAGACCCCTCCCTTAGCGGCACAGATACGCAGTATTTT
clone size: few; J gene: TRBJ2-3; D gene: TRBD2; V gene: TRBV11-1; CDR3 protein: CASSYPGLAGPSTDTQYF; CDR3 DNA: TGTGCCAGCAGCTATCCGGGACTAGCGGGACCTAGCACAGATACGCAGTATTTT
clone size: few; J gene: TRBJ1-3; D gene: NA; V gene: TRBV28; CDR3 protein: CASSGWNTIYF; CDR3 DNA: TGTGCCAGCAGTGGTTGGAACACCATATATTTT
clone size: NA; J gene: TRBJ2-1; D gene: TRBD2; V gene: TRBV5-1; CDR3 protein: CASSTLPSGVYNEQFF; CDR3 DNA: TGCGCCAGCAGCACCCTCCCTAGCGGGGTTTACAATGAGCAGTTCTTC
clone size: NA; J gene: TRBJ2-3; D gene: NA; V gene: TRBV21-1; CDR3 protein: CASIRLEGFTDTQYF; CDR3 DNA: TGTGCCAGCATTAGACTGGAGGGCTTCACAGATACGCAGTATTTT
clone size: few; J gene: TRBJ2-4; D gene: TRBD1; V gene: TRBV5-1; CDR3 protein: CASTRTGDIQYF; CDR3 DNA: TGCGCCAGCACCCGGACAGGGGACATTCAGTACTTC
clone size: NA; J gene: TRBJ1-2; D gene: TRBD1; V gene: TRBV4-2; CDR3 protein: CASSQVGTGNPYNGYTF; CDR3 DNA: TGTGCCAGCAGCCAAGTGGGGACAGGGAATCCCTATAACGGCTACACCTTC
clone size: few; J gene: TRBJ1-2; D gene: NA; V gene: TRBV6-5; CDR3 protein: CASSYRSENGYTF; CDR3 DNA: TGTGCCAGCAGTTACCGGTCCGAGAATGGCTACACCTTC
clone size: NA; J gene: TRBJ2-1; D gene: NA; V gene: TRBV7-7; CDR3 protein: CASSLVPRVSRNEQFF; CDR3 DNA: TGTGCCAGCAGCTTAGTCCCACGAGTTAGTCGCAATGAGCAGTTCTTC
clone size: NA; J gene: TRBJ2-1; D gene: NA; V gene: TRBV7-9; CDR3 protein: CASSILPVVGSNDEQFF; CDR3 DNA: TGTGCCAGCAGCATACTCCCCGTTGTGGGTAGCAACGATGAGCAGTTCTTC
clone size: NA; J gene: TRBJ2-3; D gene: NA; V gene: TRBV12-3/TRBV12-4; CDR3 protein: CASRSRYTDTQYF; CDR3 DNA: TGTGCCAGCAGGAGCAGGTACACAGATACGCAGTATTTT
clone size: few; J gene: TRBJ2-1; D gene: NA; V gene: TRBV7-3; CDR3 protein: CASSLMVSLYNEQFF; CDR3 DNA: TGTGCCAGCAGCTTAATGGTGAGCCTGTACAATGAGCAGTTCTTC
clone size: few; J gene: TRBJ2-3; D gene: NA; V gene: TRBV20-1; CDR3 protein: CSARKDSTDTQYF; CDR3 DNA: TGCAGTGCTAGAAAGGACAGCACAGATACGCAGTATTTT
clone size: once; J gene: TRBJ2-2; D gene: TRBD2; V gene: TRBV7-6; CDR3 protein: CASSSGLDGNTGELFF; CDR3 DNA: TGTGCCAGCAGCTCAGGACTAGACGGGAACACCGGGGAGCTGTTTTTT
clone size: NA; J gene: TRBJ2-7; D gene: TRBD1; V gene: TRBV4-1; CDR3 protein: CASSQPPTGLPYEQYF; CDR3 DNA: TGCGCCAGCAGCCAACCCCCGACAGGGCTCCCCTACGAGCAGTACTTC
clone size: few; J gene: TRBJ2-2; D gene: TRBD1; V gene: TRBV3-1; CDR3 protein: CASSQDRGDRGDTGELFF; CDR3 DNA: TGTGCCAGCAGCCAAGACAGGGGGGACAGGGGAGACACCGGGGAGCTGTTTTTT
clone size: few; J gene: TRBJ2-2; D gene: NA; V gene: TRBV4-1; CDR3 protein: CASSQQTIGIANTGELFF; CDR3 DNA: TGCGCCAGCAGCCAGCAGACGATCGGTATAGCGAACACCGGGGAGCTGTTTTTT
clone size: NA; J gene: TRBJ2-7; D gene: NA; V gene: TRBV27; CDR3 protein: CASSLSGGLYEQYF; CDR3 DNA: TGTGCCAGCAGTTTATCAGGGGGACTATACGAGCAGTACTTC
clone size: few; J gene: TRBJ2-1; D gene: NA; V gene: TRBV5-6; CDR3 protein: CASSLSPKFYNEQFF; CDR3 DNA: TGTGCCAGCAGCTTATCCCCCAAGTTCTACAATGAGCAGTTCTTC
clone size: NA; J gene: TRBJ2-1; D gene: NA; V gene: TRBV20-1; CDR3 protein: CSARSYNEQFF; CDR3 DNA: TGCAGTGCTAGATCCTACAATGAGCAGTTCTTC
clone size: few; J gene: TRBJ2-3; D gene: TRBD1; V gene: TRBV12-3/TRBV12-4; CDR3 protein: CASSGQGSTDTQYF; CDR3 DNA: TGTGCCAGCAGTGGACAGGGGAGCACAGATACGCAGTATTTT
clone size: few; J gene: TRBJ1-2; D gene: TRBD1; V gene: TRBV5-1; CDR3 protein: CASSLDPLDRPGYTF; CDR3 DNA: TGCGCCAGCAGCTTGGATCCCCTGGACAGGCCTGGCTACACCTTC
clone size: NA; J gene: TRBJ2-7; D gene: NA; V gene: TRBV7-2; CDR3 protein: CASSLSQGRAYEQYF; CDR3 DNA: TGTGCCAGCAGCTTATCTCAGGGACGGGCTTACGAGCAGTACTTC
clone size: NA; J gene: TRBJ2-7; D gene: NA; V gene: TRBV20-1; CDR3 protein: CSASHRVGYEQYF; CDR3 DNA: TGCAGTGCTAGCCACAGGGTCGGCTACGAGCAGTACTTC
clone size: few; J gene: TRBJ2-5; D gene: TRBD1; V gene: TRBV18; CDR3 protein: CASSPSMGQGTQETQYF; CDR3 DNA: TGTGCCAGCTCACCATCAATGGGACAGGGGACCCAAGAGACCCAGTACTTC
clone size: NA; J gene: TRBJ2-1; D gene: TRBD2; V gene: TRBV5-1; CDR3 protein: CASSLVLAGTLGEQFF; CDR3 DNA: TGCGCCAGCAGCTTGGTACTAGCGGGAACCCTAGGTGAGCAGTTCTTC
clone size: NA; J gene: TRBJ2-7; D gene: NA; V gene: TRBV4-2; CDR3 protein: CASSQGIDEQYF; CDR3 DNA: TGTGCCAGCAGCCAAGGGATAGACGAGCAGTACTTC
clone size: few; J gene: TRBJ1-2; D gene: TRBD1; V gene: TRBV3-1; CDR3 protein: CASSPTGTGLRYGYTF; CDR3 DNA: TGTGCCAGCAGCCCAACCGGGACAGGGCTTCGCTATGGCTACACCTTC
clone size: many; J gene: TRBJ1-2; D gene: NA; V gene: TRBV5-5; CDR3 protein: CASRSGGYGYTF; CDR3 DNA: TGTGCCAGCAGGTCGGGTGGCTATGGCTACACCTTC